One and the same sample provided the 25 T cell receptor beta chains below, sequenced in a study of CD8+CD57+ T cells in acquired aplastic anemia. TCR beta VDJ combinations and CDR3 sequences were profiled from genomic DNA. Each CDR3 protein is one row after TCRdb ran MiXCR on the reads. The sample consists of approximately 260,000 distinct CDR3 sequences, approximately 82% of them appearing once. Patients who underwent sequencing had shown CD8+CD57+ cell expansion by flow cytometry. The sample was sorted CD4+, CD8+, or CD8+CD57+ T cells (not recorded which) from PBMCs. All receptors derive from a human donor with aplastic anemia.

The CDR3 sequence is CASSLTGGGGQFF. The DNA for the CDR3 is TGTGCCAGCAGCCTCACAGGGGGCGGTGGGCAGTTCTTC. The chain employs TRBV13 and TRBJ2-1, with 9 bases lining up with TRBD1. Germline-derived CDR1 and CDR2 are PRHDT and FYEKMQ (reference sequence). After removal of 5 bases from V and 12 bases from J, the junction contained 8 bases not matched to a gene. This CDR3 has 13 residues.

As for this clonotype: This CDR3 is missing its conserved last phenylalanine or tryptophan, likely due to a read error. The DNA is omitted, as the CDR3 cannot be located on it reliably, and the CDR3 follows TCRdb's listing. The chain links TRBV7-2 to TRBJ2-3; the table gives TRBD2 as D, unverified against the DNA. The CDR3 has 14 residues if both end residues are counted. Germline V CDR1 and CDR2: SGHTA, FQGNSA. CDR3 sequence: CASSLVGGPQTQWL.

This sequence joins TRBV7-8 and TRBJ2-3, with 7 bases identical to TRBD2. Trimming removed 3 bases from V and 12 bases from J; junction bases left unmatched: 18. The CDR3 runs to 16 residues. CDR1 SGHVS and CDR2 FQNEAQ come from the germline V gene. CDR3 sequence reads: CASSLGGDGLVYGQYF. The CDR3 bases are TGTGCCAGCAGCTTGGGGGGGGACGGGCTCGTATATGGCCAGTATTTT. Looking up the rest from reference TRBV7-8 and TRBJ2-3 gives the full variable domain: GAGVSQSPRYKVAKRGQDVALRCDPISGHVSLFWYQQALGQGPEFLTYFQNEAQLDKSGLPSDRFFAERPEGSVSTLKIQRTQQEDSAVYLCASSLGGDGLVYGQYFGPGTRLTVL.

Of note for this clonotype: This is likely a read error, given that the CDR3 carries no conserved phenylalanine or tryptophan at its end. No DNA is shown, since the ends of the CDR3 on it are uncertain; the CDR3 is the one TCRdb lists. The J gene is TRBJ2-7, the V gene TRBV9. The CDR3 is 12 residues long, counting both termini. Looked up from germline, CDR1 is SGDLS and CDR2 is YYNGEE. The CDR3 region is CASSVGPYKQDT.

The genes are TRBV20-1 and TRBJ2-1; D remains ambiguous. Germline assignment: CDR1 DFQATT and CDR2 SNEGSKA (reference sequence). V lost 0 bases and J lost 5, with 5 bases in between. The CDR3 is made up of 12 amino acids. The CDR3 coding sequence is TGCAGTGCTAGAGACAGAGACAATGAGCAGTTCTTC. Translated, it gives CSARDRDNEQFF.

Turning to this clonotype: Germline is not matched at one junction end, which may reflect a read error. The chain combines TRBV15 with TRBJ2-3, with D possibly being TRBD2 (6 bases). In germline, CDR1 is LNHNV, CDR2 YYDKDF (reference sequence). CDR3 size: 14 residues. CDR3 amino acids: CASSMGGGQDTQYF. For the CDR3, the DNA is TGTGCCAGCAGCATGGGGGGAGGCCAAGATACGCAGTACTTT.

J is TRBJ2-1 and V is TRBV9, with TRBD1 identical over 11 bases. This CDR3 is 16 amino acids long. The ends lost 4 bases at V and 10 bases at J; junction bases unmatched: 13. Germline V gene lookup returns CDR1 SGDLS and CDR2 YYNGEE. The DNA of the CDR3 is TGTGCCAGCAGCCCCGCGGGACAGGGGGACACCGGGGAGCAGTTCTTC. Amino acids: CASSPAGQGDTGEQFF.

Points on this clonotype: An end of the junction differs from the germline gene, which may be a read error. DNA for the CDR3: TGTGCCAGCAGCTTGGCGAGTAGCTACGGGGCCAGCGTCCTGACTTTC. Protein: CASSLASSYGASVLTF. The genes are TRBV7-2 and TRBJ2-6; D possibly uses TRBD1 or TRBD2 (5 bases each). Germline-derived CDR1 and CDR2 are SGHTA and FQGNSA. The length of the CDR3 is 16 residues.

A few counts support this clonotype. At one end, the junction sequence differs from germline, possibly due to a read error. The chain has TRBV4-1 and TRBJ2-1; D is unresolved. CDR1 and CDR2 (germline): MGHRA, YSYEKL. This CDR3 region has 11 residues. The DNA of the CDR3 is TGTGCCACCGCGACGTACAATGAGCAGTTCTTC. This translates into CATATYNEQFF.

Details on this clonotype: The CDR3 does not close with the conserved phenylalanine or tryptophan, likely indicating a read error. The DNA is omitted, as the CDR3 cannot be located on it reliably, and the CDR3 follows TCRdb's listing. The chain carries TRBV9 and TRBJ1-5; the tabulated D call, TRBD1, remains unverified against the DNA. CDR1 SGDLS and CDR2 YYNGEE come from the germline V gene. The CDR3 spans 13 residues, counting both ends. The CDR3 is CASSVLQGWGSPI.

The genes are TRBV12-3 or TRBV12-4 and TRBJ2-3; the match to TRBD2 covers 14 bases. V shed 6 bases and J 11 bases; nucleotides not matched to a gene: 7. CDR3 length equals 14 residues. This chain's CDR3 is CASSPGLAGGEQYF. The DNA for the CDR3 is TGTGCCAGCAGCCCTGGACTAGCGGGAGGTGAGCAGTATTTT.

The chain has TRBV2 and TRBJ1-2, with TRBD1 identical over 7 bases. The J segment lost 4 bases and the V segment lost 1 base, leaving 6 bases of the junction unmatched. The CDR3 has 15 residues. Germline V lookup: CDR1 SNHLY, CDR2 FYNNEI. CDR3 region: CASSEDRGTLYGYTF. DNA of the CDR3: TGTGCCAGCAGTGAAGACAGGGGAACCCTCTATGGCTACACCTTC.

This clonotype was seen only once. The conserved phenylalanine or tryptophan is not found at the CDR3 terminus, so this likely reflects a read error. Because the CDR3's place on the DNA is in doubt, the DNA is left out and the CDR3 is given as listed by TCRdb. This chain's CDR3 is CASGVQPDGTQLS. This chain connects TRBV7-8 to TRBJ2-3. With termini counted, the CDR3 has 13 amino acids. In germline, CDR1 is SGHVS, CDR2 FQNEAQ.

On this clonotype: Mismatch with germline at one junction end may stem from a read error. The V call is TRBV9, the J call TRBJ2-3; TRBD2 agrees at 8 bases. CDR3 length: 14 amino acids. Germline-derived CDR1 and CDR2 are SGDLS and YYNGEE. For the CDR3, the DNA is TGTGCCAGCAGCTTAGCGGGACGTGCCGATACGAAGTATTTT. It translates to CASSLAGRADTKYF.

CDR3 nucleotides: TGTGCCAGCAGCCCCGGGGCAGGACAAAACTATGACGACCAGTTCTTC. Its translation is CASSPGAGQNYDDQFF. J is TRBJ2-1 and V is TRBV11-3, with D possibly being TRBD1 or TRBD2 (5 bases each). Trimming cost V 5 bases and J 13 bases, with 27 bases left between them. This CDR3 has 16 amino acids. Germline-derived CDR1 and CDR2 are SGHNT and YENEEA.

Details on this clonotype: Germline is not matched at one junction end, which may reflect a read error. This sequence joins TRBV7-9 and TRBJ2-3; 9 positions agree with TRBD2. This CDR3 comprises 14 residues. The germline V gene encodes CDR1 SEHNR and CDR2 FQNEAQ (reference sequence). CDR3 bases: TGTGCCGGCAGCTTGGCGGGAGGGACCGAGACGCTGTATTTT. Translated: CAGSLAGGTETLYF.

In regard to this clonotype: One end of the junction does not line up with germline, which may come from a read error. This chain uses TRBV7-9 with TRBJ2-7; possibly TRBD1 or TRBD2 for D (6 bases each). Germline V gene lookup returns CDR1 SEHNR and CDR2 FQNEAQ (reference sequence). The CDR3 is 15 amino acids. In DNA, the CDR3 is TGCGCCAGCAGCTATGAACAGGGAGGACGGTACGAGCAGTACTTC. Amino acids: CASSYEQGGRYEQYF.

The rearrangement joins TRBV24-1 to TRBJ2-1; 8 nucleotides align to TRBD1. From germline, CDR1 is KGHDR and CDR2 SFDVKD. Trimming removed 4 bases from V and 10 bases from J; junction bases left unmatched: 8. The CDR3 is 14 residues long. Written as DNA, the CDR3 is TGTGCCACCAGTGACCCGACAGGGGCACGAGAGCAGTTCTTC. It yields the protein CATSDPTGAREQFF.

The sample holds a few counts of this clonotype. V gene TRBV25-1 combines with J gene TRBJ1-1, with D possibly TRBD1 on 6 matching bases. V lost 1 base and J lost 8, with 11 bases in between. Germline lookup yields CDR1 MGHDK and CDR2 SYGVNS. The CDR3 totals 13 residues. CDR3: CASSESGQLEAFF. CDR3 sequence (DNA): TGTGCCAGCAGTGAATCCGGACAGTTAGAAGCTTTCTTT.

Only one count was recorded for this clonotype. The CDR3 ends on some other residue instead of the conserved phenylalanine or tryptophan, so this is likely a read error. It is unclear where the CDR3 begins or ends on the DNA, so no DNA is shown, and the CDR3 is as TCRdb lists it. The chain joins TRBV7-9 to TRBJ2-3; TRBD1, the D gene given by the table, was not confirmed from the DNA. The CDR3 length is 13 residues, termini included. Germline CDR1 reads SEHNR; CDR2 reads FQNEAQ (reference sequence). CDR3 residues: CASSVAGSNRANV.

On this clonotype itself: A read error may produce the germline difference seen at one junction end. The CDR3 here is CATSEVYSKQPQHF. CDR3 DNA: TGTGCCACCAGCGAAGTGTACAGCAAACAGCCCCAGCACTTT. The chain recombines TRBV15 with TRBJ1-5; no clear D. The CDR3 has 14 amino acids. Germline V gives CDR1 LNHNV, CDR2 YYDKDF (reference sequence).

The chain joins TRBV7-8 to TRBJ2-7, with TRBD2 as a possible D gene (6 bases). The CDR3 spans 15 residues. Germline V gives CDR1 SGHVS, CDR2 FQNEAQ. The CDR3: CATSIGDLSSTQQYV. The CDR3 region has the DNA TGTGCCACCAGCATAGGGGACTTATCCTCCACGCAGCAGTACGTC.

A word on this clonotype: A read error is likely, as this CDR3 ends without the conserved phenylalanine or tryptophan. It is unclear where the CDR3 begins or ends on the DNA, so no DNA is shown, and the CDR3 is as TCRdb lists it. This chain links TRBV2 with TRBJ1-1; the D segment call TRBD1 is taken from the table without a DNA check. Germline loops: CDR1 SNHLY, CDR2 FYNNEI. The CDR3 numbers 15 amino acids, ends counted. CDR3 protein: CASSSWQSNQPQHFG.

Turning to this clonotype: Mismatch with germline at one junction end may stem from a read error. The rearrangement uses TRBV15 and TRBJ1-5; D unresolved. Germline CDR1 reads LNHNV; CDR2 reads YYDKDF (reference sequence). The CDR3 loop spans 14 amino acids. The CDR3 DNA sequence: TGTGCCACCAGTTATGCGTATAGCAATCAGACCCAGCATTTT. Translated: CATSYAYSNQTQHF.

This clonotype was seen only a few times. The chain links TRBV12-3 or TRBV12-4 to TRBJ2-3, with 9 bases aligning to TRBD2. V shed 7 bases and J 6 bases; nucleotides not matched to a gene: 8. The CDR3 totals 14 residues. The CDR3 sequence: CASIKAGGPDTQYF. CDR3 nucleotide sequence: TGTGCCAGCATCAAAGCGGGAGGTCCCGATACGCAGTATTTT.